A single sample is the source of the 17 T cell receptor beta chains below, sequenced in a study of cytomegalovirus exposure and HLA in healthy donors. This PCR relied on a set of 60 Vbeta primers and 13 Jbeta primers. Some clones are missing from TCRdb's copy, which holds only in-frame ones; the method was immunoSEQ multiplex PCR. The data hold about 150,000 clones, with just under 75% observed a single time. The sequenced sample consisted of PBMCs. The receptors were sampled from a woman between 18 and 29 years old in good health and CMV-seronegative.

This clone was seen only a few times. The V and J genes are TRBV18 and TRBJ1-1, with 9 bases matching TRBD1. From germline, CDR1 is KGHSH and CDR2 LQKENI. The J segment lost 4 bases and the V segment lost 7 bases, leaving 7 bases of the junction unmatched. There are 14 residues in the CDR3. The CDR3, as DNA: TGTGCCAGCTACCCGGGACAGGGAACCACTGAAGCTTTCTTT. Its translation: CASYPGQGTTEAFF.

The V and J genes are TRBV7-9 and TRBJ2-5; 11 positions match TRBD2. Germline CDR1 and CDR2: SEHNR and FQNEAQ (reference sequence). The CDR3 contains 16 residues. The trim removed 5 bases at V and 1 base at J, leaving 6 bases unmatched. CDR3 DNA: TGTGCCAGCAGCCTACCTACTAGCGGGGGCCAAGAGACCCAGTACTTC. It yields the protein CASSLPTSGGQETQYF.

This chain joins TRBV2 and TRBJ1-2; D perhaps matches TRBD1 (5 bases). This CDR3 has 16 residues. V lost 6 bases and J lost 0, with 17 bases in between. Germline lookup yields CDR1 SNHLY and CDR2 FYNNEI. The CDR3 nucleotides are TGTGCCAGCAGCAGAACTGGACATCCAGCTAACTATGGCTACACCTTC. Translated, it gives CASSRTGHPANYGYTF.

The V call is TRBV14, the J call TRBJ1-2, with 9 bases that match TRBD1. This CDR3 contains 17 residues. Per germline, CDR1 SGHDN and CDR2 FVKESK. The J segment lost 5 bases and the V segment lost 1 base, leaving 11 bases of the junction unmatched. CDR3 amino acids: CASSQVGTGRILYGYTF. Here the CDR3 DNA reads TGTGCCAGCAGCCAAGTCGGGACAGGGAGGATCCTGTATGGCTACACCTTC.

The chain joins TRBV9 to TRBJ1-2, with TRBD1 identical over 7 bases. Per germline, CDR1 SGDLS and CDR2 YYNGEE. Germline trimming cut 1 base from V and 1 base from J; bases unmatched to any gene: 4. CDR3 length: 15 residues. The CDR3 sequence is CASSVWGQSNYGYTF. In nucleotides, the CDR3 is TGTGCCAGCAGCGTATGGGGACAGAGTAACTATGGCTACACCTTC.

This clone was seen just once. The chain carries TRBV27 and TRBJ1-1, with 8 bases fitting TRBD1. J was trimmed by 2 bases and V by 2 bases; bases with no gene match: 4. The V gene's germline CDR1 is MNHEY and CDR2 SMNVEV (reference sequence). CDR3 length: 15 residues. The CDR3 protein is CASSLDGQGNTEAFF. The CDR3 nucleotides are TGTGCCAGCAGTTTAGATGGACAGGGTAACACTGAAGCTTTCTTT.

V usage is TRBV5-1 and J usage is TRBJ1-2; TRBD1 agrees at 9 bases. This CDR3 is built from 15 residues. Looked up from germline, CDR1 is SGHRS and CDR2 is YFSETQ. V dropped 4 bases and J dropped 6; count of bases not matched to a gene: 10. The CDR3 region has the DNA TGCGCCAGCAGCAAGACACAGGGGGCTTACAATGGCTACACCTTC. Amino acids: CASSKTQGAYNGYTF.

V gene TRBV4-2 combines with J gene TRBJ2-7; the D is unclear. This CDR3 is 14 amino acids long. Germline CDR1 LGHNA, CDR2 YNFKEQ. V was pared by 1 base and J by 0 bases, with 7 bases between. The CDR3 DNA reads as TGTGCCAGCAGCCAAGGCTACAGCTCCTACGAGCAGTACTTC. This encodes CASSQGYSSYEQYF.

This clone was observed a single time. The rearrangement joins TRBV7-2 to TRBJ2-5; D not certain. V was pared by 8 bases and J by 4 bases, with 11 bases between. This CDR3 comprises 12 residues. From germline, CDR1 is SGHTA and CDR2 FQGNSA. The CDR3 sequence: CASASGGETQYF. The CDR3 coding sequence is TGTGCCAGCGCGTCGGGTGGAGAGACCCAGTACTTC.

The V call is TRBV25-1, the J call TRBJ1-6, with TRBD1 identical over 9 bases. Germline V gives CDR1 MGHDK, CDR2 SYGVNS. The CDR3 contains 13 residues. Trimming took 9 bases from V and 10 from J; bases not matched to a gene: 7. The CDR3 nucleotides are TGTGCCAGTAGGGACAGGGATGGATCACCCCTCCACTTT. Its protein is CASRDRDGSPLHF.

The rearrangement uses TRBV9 and TRBJ1-2; 9 bases align to TRBD1. The CDR3 extends over 16 amino acids. The V and J ends lost 0 bases and 2 bases, in that order; junction bases with no gene match: 5. From germline, CDR1 is SGDLS and CDR2 YYNGEE. The CDR3: CASSVGDRARNYGYTF. The CDR3 DNA is TGTGCCAGCAGCGTAGGGGACAGGGCCCGGAACTATGGCTACACCTTC.

V gene TRBV25-1 combines with J gene TRBJ1-2, with D unresolved. CDR3 length: 13 amino acids. Trimming cost V 3 bases and J 5 bases, with 10 bases left between them. Germline lookup yields CDR1 MGHDK and CDR2 SYGVNS. CDR3 bases: TGTGCCAGCAGTGACACGGGTTTATATGGCTACACCTTC. As protein: CASSDTGLYGYTF.

This chain connects TRBV14 to TRBJ2-1, with TRBD2 matching 9 bases. The length of the CDR3 is 15 residues. Germline V gene data show CDR1 as SGHDN and CDR2 as FVKESK. V shed 2 bases, J shed 10 bases, and the junction held 9 bases outside the gene matches. CDR3 in DNA: TGTGCCAGCAGCCAACCTCTAGCGGGGTGGGGGGAGCAGTTCTTC. It translates to CASSQPLAGWGEQFF.

Concerning this clone itself: The junction and the germline gene differ at one end; a read error may be behind it. The V call is TRBV7-9, the J call TRBJ2-7; 7 bases align to TRBD1. CDR1 and CDR2 (germline): SEHNR, FQNEAQ (reference sequence). The CDR3 is 15 residues long. The CDR3 DNA is TGCGCCAGCAGCCAAGGTAGGGACAGCTCCTACGAGCAGTACTTC. Residues: CASSQGRDSSYEQYF.

The rearrangement links TRBV7-2 to TRBJ2-5; TRBD1 aligns across 8 bases. Germline assignment: CDR1 SGHTA and CDR2 FQGNSA. This CDR3 contains 14 residues. Trimming took 5 bases from V and 1 from J; bases not matched to a gene: 3. The CDR3 sequence: CASSKTGGQETQYF. The CDR3 DNA reads as TGTGCCAGCAGCAAAACAGGGGGCCAAGAGACCCAGTACTTC.

The CDR3 DNA reads TGTGCCAGCAGCAACCGGGGGGAGGGTTATGGCTACACCTTC. This encodes CASSNRGEGYGYTF. V and J are TRBV9 and TRBJ1-2; D possibly corresponds to TRBD1 (5 bases). This CDR3 region has 14 residues. Germline-derived CDR1 and CDR2 are SGDLS and YYNGEE. V shed 4 bases and J shed 5 bases, with 15 bases lying between them.

The chain carries TRBV28 and TRBJ1-4; 8 nucleotides agree with TRBD1. The V and J ends lost 6 bases and 5 bases, in that order; junction bases with no gene match: 5. This CDR3 has 14 amino acids. Per germline, CDR1 MDHEN and CDR2 SYDVKM. DNA of the CDR3: TGTGCCAGCAGCAGACAGGGGCCGAATGAAAAACTGTTTTTT. Protein: CASSRQGPNEKLFF.